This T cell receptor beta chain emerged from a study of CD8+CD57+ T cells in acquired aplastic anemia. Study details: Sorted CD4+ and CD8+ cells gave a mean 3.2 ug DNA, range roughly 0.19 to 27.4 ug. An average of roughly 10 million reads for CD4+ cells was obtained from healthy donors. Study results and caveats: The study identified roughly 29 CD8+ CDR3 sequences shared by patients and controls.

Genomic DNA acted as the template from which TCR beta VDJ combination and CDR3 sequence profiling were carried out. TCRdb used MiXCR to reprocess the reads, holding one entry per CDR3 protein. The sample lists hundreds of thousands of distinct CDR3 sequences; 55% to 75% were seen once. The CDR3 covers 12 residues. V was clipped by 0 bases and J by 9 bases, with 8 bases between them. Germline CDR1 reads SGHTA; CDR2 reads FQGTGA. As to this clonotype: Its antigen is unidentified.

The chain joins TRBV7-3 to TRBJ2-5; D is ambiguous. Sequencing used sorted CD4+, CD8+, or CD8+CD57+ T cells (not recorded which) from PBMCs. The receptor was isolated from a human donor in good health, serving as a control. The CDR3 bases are TGTGCCAGCAGCTTAACCCAAGGGCCCCAGTACTTC. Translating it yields CASSLTQGPQYF.